This T cell receptor beta chain was retrieved from a study of T cell responses to AZD1222 COVID-19 vaccine. Findings and caveats of the study: The repertoires were collected only after the peak T cell response. CD4 TCRs associated with vaccination spanned spike, dominating at 160-218 and 743-854. Receipt of two AZD1222 doses was followed by a rise in Spike-specific TCR breadth and depth. Baseline seropositivity occurred in only 5 or 6 AZD1222 recipients.

The CDR3 extends over 14 amino acids. V dropped 5 bases and J dropped 3 bases, with 13 bases sitting between them. Germline values: CDR1 SEHNR, CDR2 FQNEAQ (reference sequence). Clones were read by immunoSEQ multiplex PCR, and TCRdb kept only the in-frame ones, dropping some. The profile shows some 120,000 clones, around 87% of them singletons. About this clone itself: Its antigen is as yet unknown.

The chain joins TRBV7-9 to TRBJ2-5; either TRBD1 or TRBD2 may fit D (5 bases each). The clonotype was recovered from an adult in good health. Sequences were derived from peripheral blood, sampled on day 0 of AZD1222 vaccination. The CDR3 is CASSPGWGKETQYF. DNA for the CDR3: TGTGCCAGCAGCCCGGGGTGGGGGAAAGAGACCCAGTACTTC.